This T cell receptor (beta chain) was captured by sequencing in a study of blood T cell repertoires in COVID-19. On the study more broadly: T cells, B-cell-depleted T cells, or PBMCs supplied cDNA or gDNA.

The ends lost 7 bases at V and 3 bases at J; junction bases unmatched: 4. The CDR3 is 13 residues long. CDR1 is ENHRY and CDR2 is SYGVKD in the germline V gene. The protocol was immunoSEQ multiplex PCR, while the TCRdb copy is restricted to in-frame clones and leaves out a portion. The data contain about 240,000 clones, roughly 76% of them singletons. The chain joins TRBV10-3 to TRBJ2-7, with 9 bases identical to TRBD2. What was sequenced was peripheral blood. This receptor was identified in a woman aged 80 or over with COVID-19, enrolled during active disease. DNA of the CDR3: TGTGCCATCAAGGCGGGAGGGTTCTACGAGCAGTACTTC. This sequence encodes CAIKAGGFYEQYF.